This TCR beta chain appears in the sequencing data of a study of Tregs in tolerant kidney transplant recipients. Regarding the study as a whole: The most relevant donor-specific Treg TCRbeta repertoire apparently came from expansion with activated donor B cells. This study did not directly address biological reproducibility.

Recipients received nonmyeloablative bone marrow transplants from related graft donors, with transient mixed chimerism. Unstimulated regulatory T cells (CD4+CD25+CD127-), CD4+CD25- non-regulatory cells, CD4 and CD8 cells were FACS-sorted from thawed PBMCs. Method: immunoSEQ multiplex PCR; TCRdb's copy keeps in-frame clones and lacks some. The sample includes roughly 54,000 clones, around nine tenths of them seen just once. The V end lost 6 bases, the J end lost 2 bases, and 14 bases lay between the germline ends. The length of the CDR3 is 14 residues. Per the germline V gene, CDR1 is MGHDK and CDR2 is SYGVNS. Remarks on this clone: The antigen remains unidentified.

The genes are TRBV25-1 and TRBJ2-7, with D perhaps matching TRBD1 (5 bases). The clonotype was recovered from a human patient who received a combined kidney and bone marrow transplant. A subset of T cells may come from the graft donor. Sequencing used CD8+ T cells from blood (PBMCs), obtained 12 months after the transplant. The CDR3 coding sequence is TGTGCCAGCAGCCCAGGGTCCATTACCTACGAGCAGTACTTC. It specifies CASSPGSITYEQYF.